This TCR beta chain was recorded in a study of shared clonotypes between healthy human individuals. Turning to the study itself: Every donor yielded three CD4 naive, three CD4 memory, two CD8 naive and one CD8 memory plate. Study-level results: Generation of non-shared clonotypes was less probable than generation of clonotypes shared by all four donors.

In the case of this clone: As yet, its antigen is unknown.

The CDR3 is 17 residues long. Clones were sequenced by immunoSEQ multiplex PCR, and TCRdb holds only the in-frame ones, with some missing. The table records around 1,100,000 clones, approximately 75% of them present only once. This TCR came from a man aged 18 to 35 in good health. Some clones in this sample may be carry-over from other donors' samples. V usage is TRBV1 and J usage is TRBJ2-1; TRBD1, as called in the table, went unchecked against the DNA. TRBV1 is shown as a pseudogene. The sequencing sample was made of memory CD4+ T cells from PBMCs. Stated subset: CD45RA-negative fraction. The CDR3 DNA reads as TGCACCAGCAGCCAAGATGGGGACAGGGCGACCTACAATGAGCAGTTCTTC. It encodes CTSSQDGDRATYNEQFF.